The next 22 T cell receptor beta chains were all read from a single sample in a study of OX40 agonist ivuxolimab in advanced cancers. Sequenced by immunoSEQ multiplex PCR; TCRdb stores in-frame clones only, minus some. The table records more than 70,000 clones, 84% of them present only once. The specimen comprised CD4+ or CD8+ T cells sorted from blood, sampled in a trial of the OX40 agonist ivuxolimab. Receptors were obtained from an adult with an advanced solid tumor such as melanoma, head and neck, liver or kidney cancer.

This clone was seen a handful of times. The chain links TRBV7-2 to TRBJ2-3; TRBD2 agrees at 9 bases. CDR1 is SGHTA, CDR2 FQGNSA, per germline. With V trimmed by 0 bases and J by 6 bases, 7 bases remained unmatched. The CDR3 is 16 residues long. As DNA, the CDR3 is TGTGCCAGCAGCTTAGCTGGAGCGGGAGGCTCTGATACGCAGTATTTT. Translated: CASSLAGAGGSDTQYF.

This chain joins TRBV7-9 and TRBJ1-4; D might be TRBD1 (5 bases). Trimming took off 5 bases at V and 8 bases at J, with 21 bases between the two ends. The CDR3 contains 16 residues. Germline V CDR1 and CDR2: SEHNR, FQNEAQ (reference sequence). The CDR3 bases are TGTGCCAGCAGCCCACGAGCGGGGGACCGGTACGAAAAACTGTTTTTT. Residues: CASSPRAGDRYEKLFF.

Here the CDR3 reads CASSYYGRQPQHF. The CDR3 nucleotides read TGTGCCAGCAGTTATTATGGCAGACAGCCCCAGCATTTT. This chain joins TRBV6-6 and TRBJ1-5; D call uncertain. The CDR3 loop spans 13 amino acids. In germline, CDR1 is MNHNY, CDR2 SVGAGI (reference sequence). V lost 3 bases and J 7 bases, leaving 10 bases between the germline ends.

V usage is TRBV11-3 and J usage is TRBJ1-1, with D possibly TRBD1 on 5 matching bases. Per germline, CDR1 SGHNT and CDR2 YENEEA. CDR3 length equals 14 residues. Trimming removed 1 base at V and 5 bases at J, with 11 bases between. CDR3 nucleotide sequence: TGTGCCAGCAGCTTAGGGGGCCCGGTGACTGAAGCTTTCTTT. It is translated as CASSLGGPVTEAFF.

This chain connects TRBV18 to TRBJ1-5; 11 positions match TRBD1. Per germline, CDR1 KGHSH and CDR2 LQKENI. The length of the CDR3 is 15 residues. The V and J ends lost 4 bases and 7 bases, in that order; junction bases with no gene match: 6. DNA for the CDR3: TGTGCCAGCTCACGGACAGGGGGCTTTGGACAGCCCCAGCATTTT. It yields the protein CASSRTGGFGQPQHF.

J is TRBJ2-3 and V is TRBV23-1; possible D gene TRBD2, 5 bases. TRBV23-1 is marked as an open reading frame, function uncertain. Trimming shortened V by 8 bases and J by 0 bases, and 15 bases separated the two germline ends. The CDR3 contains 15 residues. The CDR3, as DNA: TGCGCCAGCCCGTGCGGGCGAAATAGCACAGATACGCAGTATTTT. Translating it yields CASPCGRNSTDTQYF.

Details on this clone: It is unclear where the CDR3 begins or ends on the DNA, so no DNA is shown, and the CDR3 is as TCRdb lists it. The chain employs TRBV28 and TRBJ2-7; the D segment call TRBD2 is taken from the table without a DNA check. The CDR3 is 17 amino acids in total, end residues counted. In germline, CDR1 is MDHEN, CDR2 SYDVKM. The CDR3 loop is CASSSSGGPGRSYEQYF.

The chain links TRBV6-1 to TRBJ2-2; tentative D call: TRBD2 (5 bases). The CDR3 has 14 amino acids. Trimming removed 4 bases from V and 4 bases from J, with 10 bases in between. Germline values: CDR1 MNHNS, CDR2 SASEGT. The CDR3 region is CASSGGHTTGELFF. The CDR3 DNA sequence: TGTGCCAGCAGTGGAGGGCATACCACCGGGGAGCTGTTTTTT.

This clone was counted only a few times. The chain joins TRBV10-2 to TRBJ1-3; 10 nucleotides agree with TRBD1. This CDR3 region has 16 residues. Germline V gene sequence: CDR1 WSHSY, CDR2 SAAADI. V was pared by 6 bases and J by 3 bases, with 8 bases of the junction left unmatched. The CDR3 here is CASRNWGTGDGNTIYF. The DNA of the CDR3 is TGCGCCAGCAGGAATTGGGGGACAGGGGATGGAAACACCATATATTTT.

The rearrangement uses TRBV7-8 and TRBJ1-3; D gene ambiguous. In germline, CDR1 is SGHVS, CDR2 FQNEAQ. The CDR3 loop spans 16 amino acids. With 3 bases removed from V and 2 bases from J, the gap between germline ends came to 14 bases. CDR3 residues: CASSFGPRETGNTIYF. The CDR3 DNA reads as TGTGCCAGCAGCTTTGGCCCGAGGGAAACTGGAAACACCATATATTTT.

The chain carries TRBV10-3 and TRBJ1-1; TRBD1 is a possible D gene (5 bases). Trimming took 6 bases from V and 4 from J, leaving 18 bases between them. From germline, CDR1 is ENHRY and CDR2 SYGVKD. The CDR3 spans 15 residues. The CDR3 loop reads CAIRGGLVGSTEAFF. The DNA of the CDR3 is TGTGCCATCAGGGGGGGACTGGTGGGCAGCACTGAAGCTTTCTTT.

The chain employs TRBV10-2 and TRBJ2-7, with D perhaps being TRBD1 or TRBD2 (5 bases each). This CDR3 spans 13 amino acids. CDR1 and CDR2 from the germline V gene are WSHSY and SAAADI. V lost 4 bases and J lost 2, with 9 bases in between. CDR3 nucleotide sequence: TGCGCCAGCAGTGGGCAGGGAGCCTACGAGCAGTACTTC. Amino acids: CASSGQGAYEQYF.

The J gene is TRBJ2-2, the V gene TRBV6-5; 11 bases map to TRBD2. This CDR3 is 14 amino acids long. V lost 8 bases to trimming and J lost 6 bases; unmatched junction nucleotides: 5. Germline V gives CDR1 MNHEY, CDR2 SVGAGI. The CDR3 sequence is CASRGTSGSGELFF. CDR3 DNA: TGTGCCAGCCGTGGGACTAGCGGTTCCGGGGAGCTGTTTTTT.

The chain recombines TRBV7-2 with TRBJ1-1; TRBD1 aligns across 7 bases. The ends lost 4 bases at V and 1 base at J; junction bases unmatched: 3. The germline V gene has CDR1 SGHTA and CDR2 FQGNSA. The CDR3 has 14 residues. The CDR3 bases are TGTGCCAGCAGCTGGGGACAGTCGAACACTGAAGCTTTCTTT. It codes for CASSWGQSNTEAFF.

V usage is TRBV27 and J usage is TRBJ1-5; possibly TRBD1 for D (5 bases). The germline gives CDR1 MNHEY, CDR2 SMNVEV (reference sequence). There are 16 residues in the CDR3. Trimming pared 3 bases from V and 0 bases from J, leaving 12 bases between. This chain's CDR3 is CASSFRVRYSNQPQHF. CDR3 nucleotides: TGTGCCAGCAGTTTCAGGGTTAGGTATAGCAATCAGCCCCAGCATTTT.

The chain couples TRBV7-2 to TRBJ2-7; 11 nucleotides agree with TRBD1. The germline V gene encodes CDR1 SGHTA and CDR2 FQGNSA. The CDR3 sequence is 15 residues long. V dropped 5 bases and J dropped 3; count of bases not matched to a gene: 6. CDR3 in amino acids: CASSREDRGLYEQYF. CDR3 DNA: TGTGCCAGCAGCAGAGAGGACAGGGGGCTCTACGAGCAGTACTTC.

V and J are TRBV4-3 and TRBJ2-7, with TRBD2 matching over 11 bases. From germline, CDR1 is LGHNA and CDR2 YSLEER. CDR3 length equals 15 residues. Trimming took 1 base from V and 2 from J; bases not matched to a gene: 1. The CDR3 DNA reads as TGCGCCAGCAGCCAAGGACTAGCGGGGACCTACGAGCAGTACTTC. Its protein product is CASSQGLAGTYEQYF.

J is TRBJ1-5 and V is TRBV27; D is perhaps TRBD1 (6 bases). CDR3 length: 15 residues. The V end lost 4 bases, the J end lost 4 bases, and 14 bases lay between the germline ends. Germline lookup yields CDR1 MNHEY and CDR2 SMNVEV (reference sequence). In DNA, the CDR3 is TGTGCCAGCAGTTCGATGGACAGCAAAAATCAGCCCCAGCATTTT. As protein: CASSSMDSKNQPQHF.

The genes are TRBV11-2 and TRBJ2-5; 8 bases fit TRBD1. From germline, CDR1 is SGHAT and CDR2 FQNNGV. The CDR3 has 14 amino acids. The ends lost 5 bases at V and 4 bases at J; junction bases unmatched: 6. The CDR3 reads CASSLGQGSETQYF. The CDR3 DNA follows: TGTGCCAGCAGCCTCGGACAGGGATCAGAGACCCAGTACTTC.

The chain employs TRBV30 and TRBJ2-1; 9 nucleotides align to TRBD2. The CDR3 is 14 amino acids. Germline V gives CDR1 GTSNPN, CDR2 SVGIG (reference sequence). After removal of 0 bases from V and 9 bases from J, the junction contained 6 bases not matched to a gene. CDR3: CAWSVLRRGGEQFF. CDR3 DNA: TGTGCCTGGAGTGTGTTGAGGCGGGGGGGTGAGCAGTTCTTC.

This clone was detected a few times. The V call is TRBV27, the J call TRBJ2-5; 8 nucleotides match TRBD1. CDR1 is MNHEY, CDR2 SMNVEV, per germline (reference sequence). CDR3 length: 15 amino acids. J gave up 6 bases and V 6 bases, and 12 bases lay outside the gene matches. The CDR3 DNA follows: TGTGCCAGCAGGAGCACCGGGACAGGCTATCAGACCCAGTACTTC. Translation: CASRSTGTGYQTQYF.

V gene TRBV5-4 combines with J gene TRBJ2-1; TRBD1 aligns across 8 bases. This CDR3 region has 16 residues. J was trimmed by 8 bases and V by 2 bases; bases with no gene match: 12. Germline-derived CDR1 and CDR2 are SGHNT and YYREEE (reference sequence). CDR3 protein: CASSFPRTGNNDEQFF. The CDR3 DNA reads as TGTGCCAGCAGCTTCCCTAGGACAGGGAATAACGATGAGCAGTTCTTC.